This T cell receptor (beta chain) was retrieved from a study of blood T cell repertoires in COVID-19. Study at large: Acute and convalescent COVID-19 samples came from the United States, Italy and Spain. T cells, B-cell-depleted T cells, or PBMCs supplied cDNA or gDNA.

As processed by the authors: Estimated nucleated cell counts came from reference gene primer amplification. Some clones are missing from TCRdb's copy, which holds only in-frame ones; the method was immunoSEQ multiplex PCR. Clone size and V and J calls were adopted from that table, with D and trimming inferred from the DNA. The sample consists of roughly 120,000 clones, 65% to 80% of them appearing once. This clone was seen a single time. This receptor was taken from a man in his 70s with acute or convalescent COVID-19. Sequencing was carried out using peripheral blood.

This CDR3 reads CASGTGQGASFNYGYTF. DNA of the CDR3: TGTGCCAGCGGAACGGGACAGGGGGCGTCTTTTAACTATGGCTACACCTTC. The J gene is TRBJ1-2, the V gene TRBV7-2, with TRBD1 matching 12 bases. The CDR3 totals 17 residues. Germline V gene sequence: CDR1 SGHTA, CDR2 FQGNSA. J lost 1 base, V lost 8 bases, and 11 bases had no gene match.